One sample yielded the 27 T cell receptor beta chains listed below, sequenced in a study of CD8 T cells in Susac syndrome. With random hexamers, reverse transcription was performed on about 0.5 to 1 ug of RNA. TCRdb called the immunoSEQ multiplex PCR reads again in MiXCR, with one record for every CDR3 protein. The profile covers under 95,000 distinct CDR3 sequences, with 85% to 95% appearing a single time and around 0.33% taken by the ten largest. The sample comprised CD4+ T cells from PBMCs. These receptor sequences come from a human donor with Susac syndrome.

The chain combines TRBV5-1 with TRBJ2-1, with unresolved D. Germline V gene lookup returns CDR1 SGHRS and CDR2 YFSETQ. The CDR3 loop spans 14 amino acids. Trimming took off 0 bases at V and 6 bases at J, with 10 bases between the two ends. The CDR3 nucleotides read TGCGCCAGCAGCTTGGTTCCCGGAAGCAATGAGCAGTTCTTC. Its translation: CASSLVPGSNEQFF.

The chain carries TRBV5-1 and TRBJ2-7; 9 nucleotides align to TRBD1. The CDR3 loop spans 15 amino acids. CDR1 and CDR2 from the germline V gene are SGHRS and YFSETQ. J lost 2 bases, V lost 1 base, and 4 bases had no gene match. CDR3 coding DNA: TGCGCCAGCAGCTTGCCGGGACAGGGACCCTACGAGCAGTACTTC. Translating gives CASSLPGQGPYEQYF.

V and J are TRBV21-1 and TRBJ1-2; the table's D call, TRBD1, has no DNA check behind it. TRBV21-1 is given as a pseudogene. This CDR3 comprises 15 residues. The CDR3 DNA reads TGTGCCAGCAGCAAAGATGAGAAGGACAGTTATGGCTACACCTTC. This codes for CASSKDEKDSYGYTF.

The chain employs TRBV20-1 and TRBJ1-1; D not resolved. Germline lookup yields CDR1 DFQATT and CDR2 SNEGSKA (reference sequence). V gave up 0 bases and J gave up 0 bases, with 8 bases separating them. This CDR3 comprises 14 residues. This chain's CDR3 is CSARDLLLNTEAFF. The CDR3 DNA is TGCAGTGCTAGAGATTTACTGTTGAACACTGAAGCTTTCTTT.

This chain uses TRBV4-2 with TRBJ2-1; TRBD1 is a possible D gene (6 bases). V dropped 4 bases and J dropped 7 bases, with 11 bases sitting between them. This CDR3 has 13 amino acids. Germline V gene lookup returns CDR1 LGHNA and CDR2 YNFKEQ. CDR3 coding DNA: TGTGCCAGCAGCCCTCATCAGGGGAATGAGCAGTTCTTC. It translates to CASSPHQGNEQFF.

The CDR3 spells CASSVTVLRTEAFF. The CDR3 DNA reads TGCGCCAGCAGCGTAACAGTTTTACGCACTGAAGCTTTCTTT. The chain couples TRBV5-1 to TRBJ1-1; unclear D gene. Trimming removed 4 bases at V and 4 bases at J, with 14 bases between. Germline loops: CDR1 SGHRS, CDR2 YFSETQ. The CDR3 is 14 amino acids.

This chain joins TRBV11-2 and TRBJ2-5, with a weak D call TRBD2 (6 bases). Deletions cut 4 bases from V and 5 bases from J, with 11 bases between. Germline CDR1 and CDR2: SGHAT and FQNNGV. The CDR3 is 13 residues long. The DNA for the CDR3 is TGTGCCAGCAGCTCCCTAGCGTCCGAGACCCAGTACTTC. Its protein product is CASSSLASETQYF.

This clonotype was observed once. This chain joins TRBV12-3 or TRBV12-4 and TRBJ1-1; D remains unclear. CDR3 length: 11 residues. V lost 5 bases and J 10 bases, leaving 11 bases between the germline ends. In DNA, the CDR3 is TGTGCCAGCAGTCTCCGTGATGGAGCTTTCTTT. Translating gives CASSLRDGAFF.

V is TRBV11-2 and J is TRBJ2-7, with D possibly matching TRBD1 (5 bases). This CDR3 is 14 amino acids long. The germline V gene encodes CDR1 SGHAT and CDR2 FQNNGV. V gave up 1 base and J gave up 1 base, with 8 bases separating them. CDR3 sequence reads: CASSLVRGSYEQYF. Here the CDR3 DNA reads TGTGCCAGCAGCTTAGTTAGGGGTTCCTACGAGCAGTACTTC.

The chain employs TRBV20-1 and TRBJ2-7; D unclear. V was cut by 0 bases and J by 3 bases, with 12 bases left in between. Germline V gene data show CDR1 as DFQATT and CDR2 as SNEGSKA (reference sequence). The CDR3 has 14 amino acids. CDR3 sequence (DNA): TGCAGTGCTAGAGATGGCGGTCAGATCTACGAGCAGTACTTC. This gives the protein CSARDGGQIYEQYF.

The chain joins TRBV19 to TRBJ2-7, with D perhaps given as TRBD1 or TRBD2 (6 bases each). The germline V gene encodes CDR1 LNHDA and CDR2 SQIVND (reference sequence). V lost 11 bases and J lost 3, with 14 bases in between. CDR3 length equals 12 residues. In nucleotides, the CDR3 is TGTGCCGGCCGGGGGCAGCTCTACGAGCAGTACTTC. It encodes CAGRGQLYEQYF. Full variable domain (outside the CDR3, taken from reference TRBV19 and TRBJ2-7): DGGITQSPKYLFRKEGQNVTLSCEQNLNHDAMYWYRQDPGQGLRLIYYSQIVNDFQKGDIAEGYSVSREKKESFPLTVTSAQKNPTAFYLCAGRGQLYEQYFGPGTRLTVT.

The chain employs TRBV5-4 and TRBJ2-2; D uncertain. The CDR3 sequence is 12 residues long. The V gene's germline CDR1 is SGHNT and CDR2 YYREEE (reference sequence). Deletions cut 0 bases from V and 9 bases from J, with 6 bases between. The CDR3 region has the DNA TGTGCCAGCAGCTTGGAGGGTAGGGAGCTGTTTTTT. It encodes CASSLEGRELFF.

The sample holds one count of this clonotype. This chain joins TRBV27 and TRBJ2-1; D gene ambiguous. The germline V gene has CDR1 MNHEY and CDR2 SMNVEV (reference sequence). The CDR3 runs 12 residues. Trimming stripped 2 bases from V and 11 bases from J, with 10 bases between. The CDR3 here is CASSLGGRKQFF. The CDR3 bases are TGTGCCAGCAGTTTAGGTGGGCGGAAGCAGTTCTTC.

This clonotype was seen once. The chain carries TRBV5-1 and TRBJ2-1; a weak D match, TRBD2 (6 bases). V shed 0 bases and J shed 4 bases, with 14 bases lying between them. The CDR3 length is 16 residues. Looked up from germline, CDR1 is SGHRS and CDR2 is YFSETQ. In DNA, the CDR3 is TGCGCCAGCAGCTTGGTGGGGGGATCTGGTTACAATGAGCAGTTCTTC. Encoded protein: CASSLVGGSGYNEQFF.

The V call is TRBV11-3, the J call TRBJ2-5, with 8 nucleotides matching TRBD2. This CDR3 contains 14 residues. Losses at the gene ends were 5 bases for V and 3 bases for J; bases not matched to a gene: 5. In germline, CDR1 is SGHNT, CDR2 YENEEA. The CDR3 sequence: CASSPGGQEETQYF. The CDR3 DNA follows: TGTGCCAGCAGCCCGGGAGGGCAGGAAGAGACCCAGTACTTC.

V gene TRBV30 combines with J gene TRBJ2-2; tentative D call: TRBD2 (5 bases). In germline, CDR1 is GTSNPN, CDR2 SVGIG (reference sequence). The CDR3 is 13 residues long. The V gene lost 6 bases and the J gene lost 5 bases, with 13 bases spanning the gap. The DNA of the CDR3 is TGTGCCTGCGCCAAGGAGGCAACCGGGGAGCTGTTTTTT. It encodes CACAKEATGELFF.

The chain uses TRBV15 and TRBJ2-3; tentatively, D is TRBD2 (7 bases). Trimming pared 0 bases from V and 0 bases from J, leaving 10 bases between. This CDR3 is built from 16 residues. Per the germline V gene, CDR1 is LNHNV and CDR2 is YYDKDF (reference sequence). The CDR3 DNA is TGTGCCACCAGCAGAGATGGGGGGGCTAGCACAGATACGCAGTATTTT. Its protein is CATSRDGGASTDTQYF. The full variable domain, its missing parts supplied by reference TRBV15 and TRBJ2-3, is DAMVIQNPRYQVTQFGKPVTLSCSQTLNHNVMYWYQQKSSQAPKLLFHYYDKDFNNEADTPDNFQSRRPNTSFCFLDIRSPGLGDTAMYLCATSRDGGASTDTQYFGPGTRLTVL.

The V gene is TRBV12-5, the J gene TRBJ2-1; TRBD2 matches at 8 bases. The CDR3 is 18 residues long. V dropped 0 bases and J dropped 4; count of bases not matched to a gene: 11. Germline V gene data show CDR1 as LGHNT and CDR2 as FRNRAP. CDR3 coding DNA: TGTGCTAGTGGTTTGGTACGTGGGCGGGGGGAACGATACAATGAGCAGTTCTTC. As protein: CASGLVRGRGERYNEQFF.

The rearrangement links TRBV7-2 to TRBJ2-3, with a weak D call TRBD1 (5 bases). With 1 base removed from V and 2 bases from J, the gap between germline ends came to 16 bases. The CDR3 runs to 17 residues. Looked up from germline, CDR1 is SGHTA and CDR2 is FQGNSA. The CDR3 DNA is TGTGCCAGCAGCTTAGAGGATTGGGGCAGGGCCACAGATACGCAGTATTTT. Encoded protein: CASSLEDWGRATDTQYF.

This clonotype was observed once. The V and J genes are TRBV5-1 and TRBJ1-2, with D tentatively TRBD1 (6 bases). The V end was cut by 0 bases, the J end by 4 bases, with 10 bases between. The germline CDR1 and CDR2 sequences are SGHRS and YFSETQ. The CDR3 covers 14 residues. The CDR3 sequence is CASSLDGGAYGYTF. Written as DNA, the CDR3 is TGCGCCAGCAGCTTGGATGGGGGCGCCTATGGCTACACCTTC.

The genes are TRBV2 and TRBJ1-2; no clear D gene. The germline V and J ends were trimmed by 3 bases and 4 bases, with 0 bases remaining between them. The CDR3 sequence is 10 residues long. Germline V gene sequence: CDR1 SNHLY, CDR2 FYNNEI. The DNA for the CDR3 is TGTGCCAGCAGTGACTATGGCTACACCTTC. Translation gives CASSDYGYTF.

This clonotype has only a few counts. The rearrangement uses TRBV12-3 or TRBV12-4 and TRBJ1-5; D unclear. The CDR3 sequence is 12 residues long. Trimming shortened V by 3 bases and J by 6 bases, and 6 bases separated the two germline ends. CDR3 amino acids: CASSLMGQPQHF. The CDR3 region has the DNA TGTGCCAGCAGTTTGATGGGTCAGCCCCAGCATTTT.

This chain uses TRBV20-1 with TRBJ2-4; 12 bases agree with TRBD2. This CDR3 comprises 14 residues. The J segment lost 5 bases and the V segment lost 1 base, leaving 0 bases of the junction unmatched. Germline V gene data show CDR1 as DFQATT and CDR2 as SNEGSKA (reference sequence). Here the CDR3 reads CSARASGGENIQYF. CDR3 nucleotides: TGCAGTGCTAGAGCTAGCGGGGGGGAAAACATTCAGTACTTC.

The chain recombines TRBV27 with TRBJ1-1; 8 bases match TRBD1. Germline loops: CDR1 MNHEY, CDR2 SMNVEV (reference sequence). The trim removed 3 bases at V and 4 bases at J, leaving 4 bases unmatched. CDR3 length: 14 residues. The CDR3 here is CASSLQGARTEAFF. The DNA of the CDR3 is TGTGCCAGCAGTTTGCAGGGGGCGCGCACTGAAGCTTTCTTT.

V is TRBV5-1 and J is TRBJ2-3; 7 positions agree with TRBD1. From germline, CDR1 is SGHRS and CDR2 YFSETQ. This CDR3 spans 15 amino acids. Unmatched junction bases numbered 6, after V lost 2 bases and J lost 3 bases. The CDR3 sequence: CASSFLRGPTDTQYF. The CDR3 DNA sequence: TGCGCCAGCAGCTTTCTGAGGGGGCCGACAGATACGCAGTATTTT.

The rearrangement uses TRBV10-1 and TRBJ2-3; D is ambiguous. This CDR3 comprises 17 residues. The V end lost 3 bases, the J end lost 4 bases, and 20 bases lay between the germline ends. Germline lookup yields CDR1 WNHNN and CDR2 SYGVQD (reference sequence). In DNA form, the CDR3 reads TGCGCCAGCAGTGACCCTTTCGGGCTAGAGAAGGCAGATACGCAGTATTTT. It codes for CASSDPFGLEKADTQYF.

The DNA for the CDR3 is TGTGCCAGCAGCCCGGGACTAGATCGGGAGACCCAGTACTTC. Residues: CASSPGLDRETQYF. The rearrangement joins TRBV11-2 to TRBJ2-5; 8 bases are shared with TRBD2. The J segment lost 5 bases and the V segment lost 5 bases, leaving 7 bases of the junction unmatched. Germline CDR1 SGHAT, CDR2 FQNNGV. This CDR3 is built from 14 residues. Complete variable domain (other parts from reference TRBV11-2 and TRBJ2-5): EAGVAQSPRYKIIEKRQSVAFWCNPISGHATLYWYQQILGQGPKLLIQFQNNGVVDDSQLPKDRFSAERLKGVDSTLKIQPAKLEDSAVYLCASSPGLDRETQYFGPGTRLLVL.